These 30 T cell receptor beta chains were sequenced from one sample in a study of shared T cell receptors in the human thymus. Some clones are missing from TCRdb's copy, which holds only in-frame ones; the method was immunoSEQ multiplex PCR. The data show under 700,000 clones, with 75% to 80% seen just once and 0.013% held by the top ten. The same data also contributed to another study, on human thymus T cells.

Sequencing was done on a sample of thymocytes. The receptors shown here come from a boy less than two years old with a congenital heart defect.

CDR3 sequence reads: CASSPLPGQPRGYTF. DNA of the CDR3: TGTGCCAGCAGCCCGCTCCCGGGACAGCCTAGGGGCTACACCTTC. The chain combines TRBV27 with TRBJ1-2; TRBD1 matches at 7 bases. Germline CDR1 reads MNHEY; CDR2 reads SMNVEV (reference sequence). CDR3 length equals 15 residues. V was pared by 6 bases and J by 8 bases, with 15 bases of the junction left unmatched.

The chain combines TRBV4-3 with TRBJ2-1; D possibly corresponds to TRBD2 (5 bases). The CDR3 covers 14 residues. The germline CDR1 and CDR2 sequences are LGHNA and YSLEER. The germline V and J ends were trimmed by 5 bases and 8 bases, with 16 bases remaining between them. The CDR3 reads CASSRERDRDEQFF. CDR3 DNA: TGCGCCAGCAGCAGGGAGAGGGATAGGGATGAGCAGTTCTTC.

The chain recombines TRBV13 with TRBJ1-1; D is unresolved. The CDR3 length is 11 residues. Between the trimmed V and J ends, which lost 5 bases and 9 bases, there was a span of 10 bases. CDR1 is PRHDT, CDR2 FYEKMQ, per germline (reference sequence). The CDR3 nucleotides are TGTGCCAGCAGCCCTCAGCGGAAAGCTTTCTTT. Translated, it gives CASSPQRKAFF.

The chain recombines TRBV2 with TRBJ2-7; 9 bases are a match to TRBD1. Germline V CDR1 and CDR2: SNHLY, FYNNEI. The CDR3 runs 14 residues. Unmatched junction bases numbered 4, after V lost 5 bases and J lost 2 bases. The CDR3 DNA reads TGTGCCAGCAGTTACCGGGACAGGGCCTACGAGCAGTACTTC. Translated, it gives CASSYRDRAYEQYF. Using reference TRBV2 and TRBJ2-7 for the parts outside the CDR3, the full variable domain is EPEVTQTPSHQVTQMGQEVILRCVPISNHLYFYWYRQILGQKVEFLVSFYNNEISEKSEIFDDQFSVERPDGSNFTLKIRSTKLEDSAMYFCASSYRDRAYEQYFGPGTRLTVT.

The chain couples TRBV29-1 to TRBJ1-2; 7 bases align to TRBD1. The length of the CDR3 is 16 residues. V shed 7 bases, J shed 8 bases, and the junction held 22 bases outside the gene matches. From germline, CDR1 is SQVTM and CDR2 ANQGSEA. The CDR3 region is CSACGRGDSSYVGYTF. CDR3 sequence (DNA): TGCAGCGCATGCGGCAGGGGGGACAGCTCCTATGTGGGCTACACCTTC.

The genes are TRBV4-3 and TRBJ1-1; D perhaps matches TRBD1 (5 bases). This CDR3 is built from 13 residues. Trimming removed 3 bases from V and 4 bases from J, with 9 bases in between. From germline, CDR1 is LGHNA and CDR2 YSLEER. The CDR3 DNA sequence: TGCGCCAGCAGCCAGAAGACAGTCACTGAAGCTTTCTTT. Its translation is CASSQKTVTEAFF.

V gene TRBV4-3 combines with J gene TRBJ1-2, with 7 positions matching TRBD1. The V gene end was trimmed by 4 bases and the J gene end by 4 bases; junction bases not matched to a gene: 6. Germline values: CDR1 LGHNA, CDR2 YSLEER. This CDR3 is built from 14 residues. The CDR3 here is CASSLRQGLYGYTF. CDR3 nucleotides: TGCGCCAGCAGCCTTCGACAGGGCCTCTATGGCTACACCTTC.

This clone was counted only a few times. One end of the junction is discordant with germline, which a read error may explain. The rearrangement links TRBV4-2 to TRBJ2-7, with TRBD2 matching 8 bases. Germline CDR1 and CDR2: LGHNA and YNFKEQ. The CDR3 contains 15 residues. This chain's CDR3 is CASSKDRTSYYEQYF. DNA of the CDR3: TGTGCCAGCAGCAAAGATAGGACTAGCTACTACGAGCAGTACTTC.

A word on this clone: Since no conserved phenylalanine or tryptophan closes the CDR3, a read error is the likely cause. The DNA is omitted, as the CDR3 cannot be located on it reliably, and the CDR3 follows TCRdb's listing. This rearrangement joins TRBV29-1 to TRBJ1-2; TRBD1, the table's D call, was not compared with the DNA. The CDR3 length is 8 residues, termini included. From germline, CDR1 is SQVTM and CDR2 ANQGSEA. The CDR3 spells CSVEGQAV.

V is TRBV18 and J is TRBJ2-7; 8 positions agree with TRBD1. J was trimmed by 7 bases and V by 1 base; bases with no gene match: 9. This CDR3 has 15 residues. The germline CDR1 and CDR2 sequences are KGHSH and LQKENI. CDR3 protein: CASSPLGQGASEQYF. CDR3 coding DNA: TGTGCCAGCTCACCACTGGGGCAGGGGGCGAGTGAGCAGTACTTC.

This chain connects TRBV2 to TRBJ2-5; TRBD1 matches 10 bases. CDR1 SNHLY and CDR2 FYNNEI come from the germline V gene. The ends lost 3 bases at V and 2 bases at J; junction bases unmatched: 9. The CDR3 loop spans 17 amino acids. In DNA form, the CDR3 reads TGTGCCAGCAGTGACTCGGCGGGACAGGGGCCGCAAGAGACCCAGTACTTC. Translating it yields CASSDSAGQGPQETQYF.

This chain connects TRBV6-1 to TRBJ2-2; 10 nucleotides line up with TRBD2. V shed 0 bases, J shed 1 base, and the junction held 8 bases outside the gene matches. Germline loops: CDR1 MNHNS, CDR2 SASEGT. This CDR3 comprises 19 residues. This CDR3 reads CASSEALLPSGRNTGELFF. As DNA, the CDR3 is TGTGCCAGCAGTGAAGCCCTGCTTCCTAGCGGGAGGAACACCGGGGAGCTGTTTTTT.

This rearrangement joins TRBV6-5 to TRBJ2-1; maybe TRBD1 (6 bases). CDR1 and CDR2 (germline): MNHEY, SVGAGI. Trimming took 6 bases from V and 7 from J, leaving 19 bases between them. The CDR3 consists of 15 residues. CDR3 sequence: CASRPDSLSFNEQFF. The DNA for the CDR3 is TGTGCCAGCAGGCCGGACAGTCTAAGCTTTAATGAGCAGTTCTTC.

The chain's CDR3 is CASSLRDRRYEQYF. CDR3 bases: TGTGCCAGCTCACTCCGGGACAGACGCTACGAGCAGTACTTC. The chain recombines TRBV18 with TRBJ2-7; the match to TRBD1 covers 7 bases. This CDR3 has 14 amino acids. V gave up 4 bases and J gave up 3 bases; unmatched junction bases: 6. The germline V gene has CDR1 KGHSH and CDR2 LQKENI.

J is TRBJ2-1 and V is TRBV27, with D perhaps TRBD2 (6 bases). V shed 3 bases and J shed 2 bases, with 17 bases lying between them. Germline CDR1 reads MNHEY; CDR2 reads SMNVEV (reference sequence). CDR3 length: 17 amino acids. CDR3 coding DNA: TGTGCCAGCAGTTTTCTTGGGCGGGGTCACCCCTACAATGAGCAGTTCTTC. Amino acids: CASSFLGRGHPYNEQFF.

As for this clone: The sample carries other DNA sequences with the same CDR3. J is TRBJ1-4 and V is TRBV28, with TRBD1 as a possible D gene (6 bases). Looked up from germline, CDR1 is MDHEN and CDR2 is SYDVKM. Between the trimmed V and J ends, which lost 5 bases and 4 bases, there was a span of 14 bases. There are 15 residues in the CDR3. This CDR3 reads CASSPQTGRNEKLFF. The CDR3 DNA follows: TGTGCCAGCAGTCCCCAAACAGGGCGTAATGAAAAACTGTTTTTT.

CDR3 loop: CASSRRGLAGASSYEQYF. As DNA, the CDR3 is TGTGCCAGCAGCCGCCGGGGACTAGCGGGAGCCAGCTCCTACGAGCAGTACTTC. This chain uses TRBV11-3 with TRBJ2-7; TRBD2 aligns across 14 bases. The J segment lost 0 bases and the V segment lost 5 bases, leaving 9 bases of the junction unmatched. The CDR3 consists of 18 residues. The germline V gene has CDR1 SGHNT and CDR2 YENEEA.

The chain recombines TRBV2 with TRBJ2-7, with TRBD1 matching 11 bases. Trimming at V came to 7 bases and at J to 0 bases, leaving 11 bases not matched to a gene. Germline V CDR1 and CDR2: SNHLY, FYNNEI. The CDR3 totals 17 residues. CDR3 nucleotides: TGTGCCAGCATTCGAGGACAGGGGGCCAGGAGCTCCTACGAGCAGTACTTC. This sequence encodes CASIRGQGARSSYEQYF.

The J gene is TRBJ1-5, the V gene TRBV19; a weak D match, TRBD1 (5 bases). V gave up 3 bases and J gave up 4 bases, with 13 bases separating them. The CDR3 has 15 residues. From germline, CDR1 is LNHDA and CDR2 SQIVND (reference sequence). The CDR3 DNA reads TGTGCCAGTAGTATTTTTCCCCGGACAAATCAGCCCCAGCATTTT. This translates into CASSIFPRTNQPQHF.

The chain couples TRBV4-1 to TRBJ2-7; maybe TRBD2 (5 bases). Germline V gene lookup returns CDR1 MGHRA and CDR2 YSYEKL. Trimming left V 4 bases short and J 3 bases short, with 31 bases between. This CDR3 has 20 amino acids. The CDR3 sequence: CASSPRSPPPGVGFHYEQYF. CDR3 in DNA: TGCGCCAGCAGCCCCCGGAGTCCCCCCCCCGGGGTGGGTTTCCACTACGAGCAGTACTTC.

The chain has TRBV28 and TRBJ2-7; 9 nucleotides match TRBD2. Trimming took 6 bases from V and 6 from J; bases not matched to a gene: 18. The CDR3 covers 17 residues. Per the germline V gene, CDR1 is MDHEN and CDR2 is SYDVKM. The CDR3 nucleotides are TGTGCCAGCAGCCACCGACTAGCGGCTCGCCAGTGGTGCGAGCAGTACTTC. Its protein product is CASSHRLAARQWCEQYF.

The chain couples TRBV21-1 to TRBJ1-5; the D call in the table, TRBD1, was not verified against the DNA. TRBV21-1 corresponds to a pseudogene. This CDR3 contains 15 residues. The CDR3 DNA is TGTGCCAGCAGCAAAGCTGGCAGGGGGAATCAGCCCCAGCATTTT. Protein sequence: CASSKAGRGNQPQHF.

This clone has just a few counts. The chain uses TRBV5-4 and TRBJ1-2, with D maybe TRBD1 (5 bases). The germline CDR1 and CDR2 sequences are SGHNT and YYREEE (reference sequence). The CDR3 runs 17 residues. Trimming stripped 1 base from V and 3 bases from J, with 19 bases between. The chain's CDR3 is CASSLSGRGGTDYGYTF. The CDR3, as DNA: TGTGCCAGCAGCTTGTCGGGTCGGGGGGGGACTGACTATGGCTACACCTTC.

This clone was seen only once. The rearrangement links TRBV14 to TRBJ1-2; 11 positions agree with TRBD1. This CDR3 comprises 13 residues. J lost 8 bases, V lost 4 bases, and 3 bases had no gene match. The germline V gene encodes CDR1 SGHDN and CDR2 FVKESK. The CDR3 loop is CASSPDRGPGYTF. CDR3 bases: TGTGCCAGCAGCCCGGACAGGGGGCCAGGCTACACCTTC.

V and J are TRBV29-1 and TRBJ2-7; a possible D gene is TRBD2 (6 bases). In germline, CDR1 is SQVTM, CDR2 ANQGSEA. The CDR3 is 13 amino acids. The germline V and J ends were trimmed by 4 bases and 5 bases, with 15 bases remaining between them. The CDR3 coding sequence is TGCAGCGTTGCGTCTAGCGAAGAGGACGAGCAGTACTTC. This codes for CSVASSEEDEQYF.

This clone is a singleton in its sample. The J gene is TRBJ2-1, the V gene TRBV27; 8 bases line up with TRBD2. Germline values: CDR1 MNHEY, CDR2 SMNVEV (reference sequence). V shed 3 bases and J 9 bases; nucleotides not matched to a gene: 13. The CDR3 is 16 residues long. The chain's CDR3 is CASSFKLSGSRAEQFF. For the CDR3, the DNA is TGTGCCAGCAGTTTCAAGCTAAGCGGGAGTCGGGCTGAGCAGTTCTTC.

This clone has a single count. This rearrangement joins TRBV28 to TRBJ2-7, with 9 bases fitting TRBD2. Germline trimming cut 8 bases from V and 1 base from J; bases unmatched to any gene: 6. The CDR3 is made up of 14 amino acids. CDR1 and CDR2 (germline): MDHEN, SYDVKM. Written as DNA, the CDR3 is TGTGCCAGCGGTGAGGGACTAGCTTCCTACGAGCAGTACTTC. Translating it yields CASGEGLASYEQYF.

The J gene is TRBJ2-5, the V gene TRBV15; 10 positions match TRBD2. Trimming took 1 base from V and 3 from J; bases not matched to a gene: 17. The CDR3 runs 20 residues. CDR1 is LNHNV, CDR2 YYDKDF, per germline (reference sequence). The chain's CDR3 is CATSRGRPLFTSGTEETQYF. The CDR3 bases are TGTGCCACCAGCAGAGGCCGGCCTCTTTTTACTAGCGGGACGGAAGAGACCCAGTACTTC.

This clone was observed a few times. V is TRBV28 and J is TRBJ2-1; D may be TRBD2 (6 bases). V gave up 6 bases and J gave up 6 bases, with 21 bases separating them. This CDR3 spans 16 amino acids. The germline V gene has CDR1 MDHEN and CDR2 SYDVKM. The CDR3 sequence is CASSSLRGIGLNEQFF. CDR3 in DNA: TGTGCCAGCAGCTCCCTCCGCGGGATAGGGCTCAATGAGCAGTTCTTC. Using reference TRBV28 and TRBJ2-1 for the parts outside the CDR3, the full variable domain is DVKVTQSSRYLVKRTGEKVFLECVQDMDHENMFWYRQDPGLGLRLIYFSYDVKMKEKGDIPEGYSVSREKKERFSLILESASTNQTSMYLCASSSLRGIGLNEQFFGPGTRLTVL.

This clone has a single count. The rearrangement joins TRBV11-3 to TRBJ2-5, with a weak D call TRBD1 (6 bases). There are 16 residues in the CDR3. Deletions cut 5 bases from V and 4 bases from J, with 20 bases between. The germline CDR1 and CDR2 sequences are SGHNT and YENEEA. The CDR3 sequence is CASSPRGYRVGETQYF. The CDR3, as DNA: TGTGCCAGCAGCCCCCGCGGTTACAGGGTAGGAGAGACCCAGTACTTC.